Each of the 20 T cell receptor beta chains below was sequenced from the same sample in a study of blood T cell repertoires in COVID-19. Clones were sequenced by immunoSEQ multiplex PCR, and TCRdb holds only the in-frame ones, with some missing. Among about 270,000 clones, over 75% were seen once, and the ten largest hold 2.4%. The specimen was PBMCs or T cells enriched from blood (not recorded which). All receptors come from a woman younger than 30 who had recovered from COVID-19.

The chain is built from TRBV9 and TRBJ2-2, with 8 bases that match TRBD1. V was pared by 1 base and J by 6 bases, with 14 bases of the junction left unmatched. The CDR3 totals 18 residues. Germline-derived CDR1 and CDR2 are SGDLS and YYNGEE. In DNA, the CDR3 is TGTGCCAGCAGCGTACTGCCGGGGTCCACAGGGGGGCCCGGGGAGCTGTTTTTT. Encoded protein: CASSVLPGSTGGPGELFF.

The chain couples TRBV5-4 to TRBJ1-1, with unresolved D. This CDR3 has 15 amino acids. Trimming took 4 bases from V and 0 from J, leaving 13 bases between them. CDR1 SGHNT and CDR2 YYREEE come from the germline V gene (reference sequence). The CDR3 loop reads CASSREVFMNTEAFF. The CDR3 region has the DNA TGTGCCAGCAGCAGGGAGGTGTTCATGAACACTGAAGCTTTCTTT.

The chain joins TRBV2 to TRBJ2-3, with 10 positions matching TRBD2. Germline CDR1 reads SNHLY; CDR2 reads FYNNEI. The length of the CDR3 is 15 residues. After removal of 11 bases from V and 0 bases from J, the junction contained 8 bases not matched to a gene. Written as DNA, the CDR3 is TGTGCCCTACCCAGCGGGGGGGCTAGCACAGATACGCAGTATTTT. Its protein is CALPSGGASTDTQYF.

This clone was detected only once. The chain couples TRBV5-1 to TRBJ1-6; tentative D call: TRBD1 (6 bases). Germline assignment: CDR1 SGHRS and CDR2 YFSETQ. The CDR3 spans 15 residues. V was cut by 0 bases and J by 8 bases, with 12 bases left in between. The CDR3 region is CASSLGGQGDSPLHF. The CDR3 DNA reads as TGCGCCAGCAGCTTGGGGGGACAAGGGGATTCACCCCTCCACTTT.

The chain recombines TRBV29-1 with TRBJ1-1, with D tentatively TRBD1 (6 bases). Germline lookup yields CDR1 SQVTM and CDR2 ANQGSEA. V lost 6 bases and J 0 bases, leaving 11 bases between the germline ends. This CDR3 comprises 13 residues. The CDR3 protein is CSVNREMNTEAFF. The CDR3, as DNA: TGCAGCGTAAACAGGGAAATGAACACTGAAGCTTTCTTT.

The chain is built from TRBV27 and TRBJ1-5; perhaps TRBD1 as D (6 bases). CDR3 length: 16 residues. Germline V gives CDR1 MNHEY, CDR2 SMNVEV (reference sequence). V was trimmed by 6 bases and J by 2 bases, leaving 17 bases between them. Written as DNA, the CDR3 is TGTGCCAGCAGCTCCTTCGCCACAGGGCGCAATCAGCCCCAGCATTTT. This codes for CASSSFATGRNQPQHF.

J is TRBJ1-1 and V is TRBV11-3; a possible D gene is TRBD1 (5 bases). In germline, CDR1 is SGHNT, CDR2 YENEEA. Trimming left V 3 bases short and J 2 bases short, with 7 bases between. The CDR3 extends over 13 amino acids. CDR3 sequence reads: CASSFRVNTEAFF. As DNA, the CDR3 is TGTGCCAGCAGCTTCAGGGTTAACACTGAAGCTTTCTTT.

Only a few counts were recorded for this clone. The chain joins TRBV7-8 to TRBJ2-1, with 8 bases that match TRBD2. Germline trimming cut 4 bases from V and 8 bases from J; bases unmatched to any gene: 13. CDR3 size: 16 residues. Germline V gene sequence: CDR1 SGHVS, CDR2 FQNEAQ. CDR3 protein: CASSSPHGGAEDEQFF. The DNA of the CDR3 is TGTGCCAGCAGCTCGCCTCACGGGGGGGCCGAGGATGAGCAGTTCTTC.

The chain joins TRBV15 to TRBJ2-2; the match to TRBD1 covers 9 bases. V shed 5 bases and J 1 base; nucleotides not matched to a gene: 5. The CDR3 totals 16 residues. The germline V gene has CDR1 LNHNV and CDR2 YYDKDF (reference sequence). The CDR3 bases are TGTGCCACCAGCGTTGGACAGGGGCTGAACACCGGGGAGCTGTTTTTT. Translated, it gives CATSVGQGLNTGELFF.

The chain links TRBV18 to TRBJ1-4; D is uncertain. Per germline, CDR1 KGHSH and CDR2 LQKENI. This CDR3 spans 15 amino acids. Trimming took off 3 bases at V and 6 bases at J, with 14 bases between the two ends. The CDR3 nucleotides read TGTGCCAGCTCACCGGTAGTAGGGCGGGATGAAAAACTGTTTTTT. Translating gives CASSPVVGRDEKLFF.

The rearrangement joins TRBV18 to TRBJ2-7; TRBD1 is a possible D gene (5 bases). CDR1 and CDR2 from the germline V gene are KGHSH and LQKENI. Trimming shortened V by 4 bases and J by 0 bases, and 10 bases separated the two germline ends. This CDR3 has 14 amino acids. CDR3 sequence reads: CASSLGQGSYEQYF. CDR3 DNA: TGTGCCAGCTCACTCGGACAAGGCTCCTACGAGCAGTACTTC.

The CDR3 sequence is CASRTTGEHEKLFF. In nucleotides, the CDR3 is TGTGCCAGCAGGACTACAGGGGAGCACGAAAAACTGTTTTTT. The rearrangement links TRBV5-6 to TRBJ1-4; 7 bases agree with TRBD1. This CDR3 has 14 residues. Trimming removed 5 bases from V and 8 bases from J; junction bases left unmatched: 9. The germline gives CDR1 SGHDT, CDR2 YYEEEE. Supplemented by reference TRBV5-6 and TRBJ1-4, the full variable domain reads DAGVTQSPTHLIKTRGQQVTLRCSPKSGHDTVSWYQQALGQGPQFIFQYYEEEERQRGNFPDRFSGHQFPNYSSELNVNALLLGDSALYLCASRTTGEHEKLFFGSGTQLSVL.

The chain links TRBV19 to TRBJ1-2, with 7 nucleotides matching TRBD1. The CDR3 length is 13 residues. Germline trimming cut 11 bases from V and 5 bases from J; bases unmatched to any gene: 11. Per germline, CDR1 LNHDA and CDR2 SQIVND (reference sequence). The CDR3 sequence: CASRSGTDYGYTF. CDR3 in DNA: TGTGCCTCCAGATCCGGGACAGATTATGGCTACACCTTC.

The rearrangement links TRBV7-6 to TRBJ2-5; 9 bases are shared with TRBD1. Germline V gene lookup returns CDR1 SGHVS and CDR2 FNYEAQ. V dropped 5 bases and J dropped 3; count of bases not matched to a gene: 4. The CDR3 is 14 residues long. CDR3 in DNA: TGTGCCAGCAGCCTGACAGGGGGGGAAGAGACCCAGTACTTC. Protein: CASSLTGGEETQYF.

The rearrangement joins TRBV18 to TRBJ1-4; TRBD1 matches 11 bases. The CDR3 is made up of 17 amino acids. Looked up from germline, CDR1 is KGHSH and CDR2 is LQKENI. V was pared by 3 bases and J by 4 bases, with 7 bases of the junction left unmatched. CDR3 loop: CASSPAGQGAYNEKLFF. The CDR3 nucleotides read TGTGCCAGCTCACCTGCCGGACAGGGGGCTTATAATGAAAAACTGTTTTTT.

The chain joins TRBV6-5 to TRBJ2-7; perhaps TRBD1 as D (6 bases). The V end was cut by 6 bases, the J end by 4 bases, with 13 bases between. Germline-derived CDR1 and CDR2 are MNHEY and SVGAGI. The CDR3 sequence is 13 residues long. Written as DNA, the CDR3 is TGTGCCAGCAGCCAGGGGCCTAGTTACGAGCAGTACTTC. Encoded protein: CASSQGPSYEQYF.

The genes are TRBV15 and TRBJ2-1, with D hard to call. CDR1 is LNHNV and CDR2 is YYDKDF in the germline V gene (reference sequence). The ends were cut back, 1 base at V and 2 bases at J, with 12 bases in the middle. There are 16 residues in the CDR3. The CDR3: CATSRGSAEPYNEQFF. The CDR3 coding sequence is TGTGCCACCAGCAGAGGCTCGGCGGAGCCCTACAATGAGCAGTTCTTC.

This clone is a singleton in its sample. The V and J genes are TRBV7-2 and TRBJ2-7; D is uncertain. The CDR3 has 12 residues. Germline assignment: CDR1 SGHTA and CDR2 FQGNSA. V shed 5 bases and J shed 4 bases, with 9 bases lying between them. The CDR3 region has the DNA TGTGCCAGCAGCGTAGATGAGTACGAGCAGTACTTC. This gives the protein CASSVDEYEQYF.

The chain combines TRBV27 with TRBJ2-2; D remains unclear. The germline V gene has CDR1 MNHEY and CDR2 SMNVEV (reference sequence). V was pared by 3 bases and J by 6 bases, with 11 bases between. The CDR3 runs to 14 residues. The CDR3 region has the DNA TGTGCCAGCAGTTTTCTCGGGTCCCCCGGGGAGCTGTTTTTT. It encodes CASSFLGSPGELFF.

The chain uses TRBV4-1 and TRBJ2-1; D gene ambiguous. V shed 4 bases and J shed 2 bases, with 15 bases lying between them. The V gene's germline CDR1 is MGHRA and CDR2 YSYEKL. This CDR3 is 16 amino acids long. CDR3 sequence reads: CASSPLGGITYNEQFF. The CDR3 bases are TGCGCCAGCAGCCCGCTCGGTGGTATAACCTACAATGAGCAGTTCTTC.